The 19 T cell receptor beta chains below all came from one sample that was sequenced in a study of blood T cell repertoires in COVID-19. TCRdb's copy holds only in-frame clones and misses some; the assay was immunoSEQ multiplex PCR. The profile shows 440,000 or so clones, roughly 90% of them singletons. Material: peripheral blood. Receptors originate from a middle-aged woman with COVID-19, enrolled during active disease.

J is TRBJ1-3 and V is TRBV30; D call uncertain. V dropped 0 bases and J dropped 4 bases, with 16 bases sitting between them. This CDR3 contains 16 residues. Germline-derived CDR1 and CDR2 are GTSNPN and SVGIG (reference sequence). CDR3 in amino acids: CAWSVQFNGAGNTIYF. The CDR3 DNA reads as TGTGCCTGGAGTGTCCAATTTAATGGAGCGGGAAACACCATATATTTT.

The CDR3 loop is CASSRDRNYNSPLHF. CDR3 DNA: TGTGCCAGCAGCAGAGACAGGAACTATAATTCACCCCTCCACTTT. The V gene is TRBV27, the J gene TRBJ1-6, with D tentatively TRBD1 (6 bases). CDR3 length equals 15 residues. Trimming pared 6 bases from V and 3 bases from J, leaving 12 bases between. Germline values: CDR1 MNHEY, CDR2 SMNVEV (reference sequence).

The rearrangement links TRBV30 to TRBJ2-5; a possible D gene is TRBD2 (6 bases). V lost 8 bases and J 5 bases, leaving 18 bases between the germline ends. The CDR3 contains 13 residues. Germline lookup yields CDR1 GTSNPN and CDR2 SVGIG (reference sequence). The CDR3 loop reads CAAGSGVGETQYF. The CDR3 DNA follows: TGTGCCGCGGGCTCGGGAGTGGGTGAGACCCAGTACTTC.

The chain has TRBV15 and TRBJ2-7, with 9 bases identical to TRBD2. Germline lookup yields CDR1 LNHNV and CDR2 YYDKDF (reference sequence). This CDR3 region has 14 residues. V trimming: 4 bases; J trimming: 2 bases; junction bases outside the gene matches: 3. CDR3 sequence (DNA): TGTGCCACCAGCAAAGGGACTAGCACCTACGAGCAGTACTTC. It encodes CATSKGTSTYEQYF.

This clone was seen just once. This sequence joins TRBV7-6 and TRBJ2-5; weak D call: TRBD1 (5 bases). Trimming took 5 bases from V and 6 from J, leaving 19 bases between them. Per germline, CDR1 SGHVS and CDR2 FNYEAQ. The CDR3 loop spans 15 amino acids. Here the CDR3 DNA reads TGTGCCAGCAGCCCCGTGGAGACAGCCCGAAAGACCCAGTACTTC. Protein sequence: CASSPVETARKTQYF.

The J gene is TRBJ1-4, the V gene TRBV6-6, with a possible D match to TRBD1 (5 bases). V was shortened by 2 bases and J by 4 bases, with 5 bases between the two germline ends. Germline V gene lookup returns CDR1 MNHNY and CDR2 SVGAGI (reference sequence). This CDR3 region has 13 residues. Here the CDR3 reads CASSYRGNEKLFF. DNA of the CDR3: TGTGCCAGCAGTTACAGGGGTAATGAAAAACTGTTTTTT.

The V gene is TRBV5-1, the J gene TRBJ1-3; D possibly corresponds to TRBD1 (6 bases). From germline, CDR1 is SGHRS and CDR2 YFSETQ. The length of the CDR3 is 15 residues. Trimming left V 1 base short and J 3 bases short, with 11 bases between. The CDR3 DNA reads TGCGCCAGCAGCTTGCGGGGGGCGGATGGAAACACCATATATTTT. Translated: CASSLRGADGNTIYF. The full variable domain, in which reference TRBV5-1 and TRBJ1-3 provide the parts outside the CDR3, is KAGVTQTPRYLIKTRGQQVTLSCSPISGHRSVSWYQQTPGQGLQFLFEYFSETQRNKGNFPGRFSGRQFSNSRSEMNVSTLELGDSALYLCASSLRGADGNTIYFGEGSWLTVV.

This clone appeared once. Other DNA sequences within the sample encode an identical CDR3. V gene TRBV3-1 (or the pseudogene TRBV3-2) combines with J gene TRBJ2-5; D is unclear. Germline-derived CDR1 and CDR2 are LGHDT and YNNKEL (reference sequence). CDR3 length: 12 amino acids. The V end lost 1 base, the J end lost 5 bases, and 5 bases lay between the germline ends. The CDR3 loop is CASSQVRETQYF. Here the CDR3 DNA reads TGTGCCAGCAGCCAAGTTCGGGAGACCCAGTACTTC.

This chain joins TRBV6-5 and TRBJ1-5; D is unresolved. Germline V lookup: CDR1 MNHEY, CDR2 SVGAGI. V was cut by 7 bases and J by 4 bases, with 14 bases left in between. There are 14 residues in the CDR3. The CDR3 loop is CASTPDGRNQPQHF. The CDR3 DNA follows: TGTGCCAGCACCCCTGATGGGAGGAATCAGCCCCAGCATTTT.

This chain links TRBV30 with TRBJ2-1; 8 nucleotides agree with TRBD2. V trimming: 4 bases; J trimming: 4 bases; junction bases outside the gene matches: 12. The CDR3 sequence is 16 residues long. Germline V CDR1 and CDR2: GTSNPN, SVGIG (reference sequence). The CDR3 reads CAWTSLGAGGYNEQFF. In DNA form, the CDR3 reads TGTGCCTGGACCTCCCTCGGTGCGGGGGGATACAATGAGCAGTTCTTC.

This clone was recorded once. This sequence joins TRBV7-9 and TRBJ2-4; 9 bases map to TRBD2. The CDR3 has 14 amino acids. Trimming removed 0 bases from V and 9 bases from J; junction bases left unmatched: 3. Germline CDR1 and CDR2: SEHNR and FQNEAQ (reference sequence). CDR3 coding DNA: TGTGCCAGCAGCTTAGCCCTAGCGGGGCGCATTCAGTACTTC. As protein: CASSLALAGRIQYF.

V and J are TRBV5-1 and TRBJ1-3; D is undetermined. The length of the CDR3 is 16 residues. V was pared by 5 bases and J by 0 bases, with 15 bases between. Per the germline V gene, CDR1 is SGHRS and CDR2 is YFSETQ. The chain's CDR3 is CASSWPPGGSGNTIYF. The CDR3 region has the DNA TGCGCCAGCAGTTGGCCCCCGGGAGGCTCTGGAAACACCATATATTTT.

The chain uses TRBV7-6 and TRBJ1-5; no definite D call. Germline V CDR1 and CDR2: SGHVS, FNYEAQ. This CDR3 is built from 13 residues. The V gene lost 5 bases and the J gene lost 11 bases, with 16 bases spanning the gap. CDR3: CASSLGPSRTQHF. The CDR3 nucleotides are TGTGCCAGCAGCCTTGGGCCCTCACGGACCCAGCATTTT.

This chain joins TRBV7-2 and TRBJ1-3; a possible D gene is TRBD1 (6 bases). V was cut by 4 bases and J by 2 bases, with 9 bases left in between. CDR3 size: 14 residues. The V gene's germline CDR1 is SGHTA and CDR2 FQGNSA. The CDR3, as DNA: TGTGCCAGCAGCTCAGGGGTGGCTGGAAACACCATATATTTT. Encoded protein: CASSSGVAGNTIYF.

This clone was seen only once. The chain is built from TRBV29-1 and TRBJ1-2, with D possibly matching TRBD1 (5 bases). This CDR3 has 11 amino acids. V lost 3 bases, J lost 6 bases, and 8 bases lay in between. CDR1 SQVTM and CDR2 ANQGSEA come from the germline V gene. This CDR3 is CSVDRADGYTF. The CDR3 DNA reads TGCAGCGTTGACAGGGCGGATGGCTACACCTTC.

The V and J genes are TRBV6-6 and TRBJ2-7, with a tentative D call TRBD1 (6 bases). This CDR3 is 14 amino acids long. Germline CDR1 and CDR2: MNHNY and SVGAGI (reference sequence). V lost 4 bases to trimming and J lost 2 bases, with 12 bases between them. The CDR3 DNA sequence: TGTGCCAGCAGTTTACGACAGGCCCCCTACGAGCAGTACTTC. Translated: CASSLRQAPYEQYF.

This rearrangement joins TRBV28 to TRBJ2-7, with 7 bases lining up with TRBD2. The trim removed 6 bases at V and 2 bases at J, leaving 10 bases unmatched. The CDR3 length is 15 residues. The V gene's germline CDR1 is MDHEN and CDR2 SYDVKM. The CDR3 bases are TGTGCCAGCAGCTACCGATTGGGGGGGACCTACGAGCAGTACTTC. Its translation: CASSYRLGGTYEQYF.

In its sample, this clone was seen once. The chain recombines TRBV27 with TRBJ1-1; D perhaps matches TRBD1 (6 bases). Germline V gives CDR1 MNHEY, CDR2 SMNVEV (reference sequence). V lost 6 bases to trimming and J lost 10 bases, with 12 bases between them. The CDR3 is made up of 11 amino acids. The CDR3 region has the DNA TGTGCCAGCAGCAAGGGACACTCAGCTTTCTTT. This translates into CASSKGHSAFF.

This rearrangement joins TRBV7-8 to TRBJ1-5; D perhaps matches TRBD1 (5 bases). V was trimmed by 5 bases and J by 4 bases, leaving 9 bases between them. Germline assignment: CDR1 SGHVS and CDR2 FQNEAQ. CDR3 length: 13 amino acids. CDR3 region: CASSRGGNQPQHF. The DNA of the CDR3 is TGTGCCAGCAGCCGCGGGGGGAATCAGCCCCAGCATTTT.